Listed here is a single TCR beta chain. At least ten counts were recorded for this clone. What this receptor recognizes is not known. There are no base qualities to consult, and no much larger clone falls within one base. Deletion took 5 bases off V and 6 bases off J, with a span of 11 bases between the germline ends. Counted from cysteine to phenylalanine, this CDR3 has 11 amino acids. Just CDR3 DNA is preserved here, 33 bases in frame from base 1. Per the germline V gene (reference sequence), GTSNPN is the CDR1 and SVGIG is the CDR2. These data originate in a study of T cell responses to AZD1222 COVID-19 vaccine (TCRdb year 2021). Background on the whole study: AZD1222 recipients whose second dose came at about 4 weeks and those whose second dose came at about 12 weeks were combined into one group, since spike-specific TCR depth and breadth did not differ between the two schedules. Trial participants were enrolled into age subgroups of 18-55, 56-69 and 70-plus years, which contained around 150, 29 and 61 TCR-sequenced participants, respectively. TCR sequencing was performed for roughly 250 trial participants, of whom 207 were given two doses of AZD1222 and 26 were given two doses of MenACWY control vaccine.

Points the paper makes about the study in general: Because no day 14 peak-response samples were available, repertoires were characterized only after the peak T cell response. Epitopes outside the regions mutated in the B.1.351 and B.1.1.7 variants were reportedly recognized by nearly half of the unique spike-specific TCRs. The 56-69-year group was small, and its depth increase did not reach significance, likely because of low power. Most participants were white British and females outnumbered males, and the authors suggested that clonal diversity may have been underestimated. The whole spike protein was spanned by vaccine-associated CD4 TCRs, and dominant responses were seen in regions 160-218 and 743-854. Conclusions about previously exposed vaccinees were limited because only six AZD1222 recipients were SARS-CoV-2 seropositive at baseline. A significant rise in spike-specific TCR breadth and depth was observed after two AZD1222 doses relative to day 0 and relative to MenACWY recipients.

The CDR3 regions of human TCRbeta chains were analyzed by immunosequencing. The authors' analysis ran thus. Repertoire TCRs were checked for matches against a reference library of SARS-CoV-2-specific TCRs that had been generated using the MIRA antigen-specificity platform. Breadth was defined as the fraction of unique TCRs that were SARS-CoV-2-associated, and depth was defined as the fraction of total T cells that were SARS-CoV-2-associated. Using the MIRA data, each spike-specific TCR was mapped to the spike region that the TCR reacts to and placed in a CD4 or CD8 class. Log10-transformed breadth and depth values were compared by one-way ANOVA with Sidak's multiple comparisons tests. TCRdb holds this immuneACCESS table with in-frame rearrangements only. Some clones are missing; in checked studies, unresolved V genes explain under half, and the rest has no known cause. V, J and clone size are taken as reported in that table, and D and trimming were inferred from the DNA itself. The sample table contains 57,000 or so clones; only one count was recorded for roughly 80% of them. The top ten constitute more than 13% of the sample.

Interpreted using the paper, the time point label stands for: baseline before first vaccination. Vaccinee samples were obtained from the UK trials COV001 and COV002, which included a single-blind randomized controlled phase 2/3 trial of AZD1222 (ChAdOx1 nCoV-19) in healthy adults. For TCRbeta chain sequencing, PBMC samples were collected from trial participants at day 0 and at day 28 after the second dose. The V gene is TRBV30 and the J gene is TRBJ2-7, and TRBD1 may be the D gene, going by 6 matching bases. The receptor's source is an adult in good health. The specimen comprised peripheral blood, sampled on day 0 of AZD1222 vaccination. Here is the DNA: TGTGCCTGGGAACAGGGAGCCGAGCAGTACTTC. The translation is CAWEQGAEQYF.